Shown below are 9 T cell receptor beta chains from a single sample sequenced in a study of blood T cell repertoires in COVID-19. Assay: immunoSEQ multiplex PCR; the TCRdb copy retains only in-frame clones and omits some. The table includes 170,000 or so clones, around nine tenths detected once. The sample consisted of peripheral blood. The receptors derive from a man aged 40-49 years with active or convalescent COVID-19.

This clone was detected once. The chain links TRBV29-1 to TRBJ1-2; D remains unclear. Germline CDR1 reads SQVTM; CDR2 reads ANQGSEA. Trimming shortened V by 0 bases and J by 8 bases, and 13 bases separated the two germline ends. The CDR3 consists of 13 residues. CDR3 bases: TGCAGCGTTGAAGACGGACTTACGTGGGGCTACACCTTC. Protein product: CSVEDGLTWGYTF.

The genes are TRBV5-4 and TRBJ2-4; TRBD1 matches 9 bases. Germline V gene sequence: CDR1 SGHNT, CDR2 YYREEE (reference sequence). The length of the CDR3 is 15 residues. J was trimmed by 7 bases and V by 4 bases; bases with no gene match: 9. CDR3 in DNA: TGTGCCAGCAGCCTCACAGGGGGCGTCTTCAACATTCAGTACTTC. Translated, it gives CASSLTGGVFNIQYF. The full variable domain, in which reference TRBV5-4 and TRBJ2-4 provide the parts outside the CDR3, is ETGVTQSPTHLIKTRGQQVTLRCSSQSGHNTVSWYQQALGQGPQFIFQYYREEENGRGNFPPRFSGLQFPNYSSELNVNALELDDSALYLCASSLTGGVFNIQYFGAGTRLSVL.

The rearrangement links TRBV15 to TRBJ1-2; tentative D call: TRBD1 (6 bases). V lost 0 bases, J lost 6 bases, and 11 bases lay in between. The CDR3 is made up of 14 amino acids. The germline CDR1 and CDR2 sequences are LNHNV and YYDKDF (reference sequence). The CDR3 region has the DNA TGTGCCACCAGCAGAGATAGGACAGAAAATGGCTACACCTTC. Translated: CATSRDRTENGYTF.

The chain carries TRBV29-1 and TRBJ2-1, with D uncertain. Germline V gene lookup returns CDR1 SQVTM and CDR2 ANQGSEA. Trimming took 2 bases from V and 10 from J, leaving 12 bases between them. The CDR3 consists of 12 residues. The CDR3 is CSVENIDTEQFF. DNA of the CDR3: TGCAGCGTTGAAAACATCGACACAGAGCAGTTCTTC.

The chain couples TRBV30 to TRBJ1-2, with 7 positions matching TRBD1. This CDR3 has 12 amino acids. J was trimmed by 9 bases and V by 3 bases; bases with no gene match: 7. The germline V gene encodes CDR1 GTSNPN and CDR2 SVGIG (reference sequence). The CDR3 sequence is CAWSEGARSYTF. CDR3 bases: TGTGCCTGGAGCGAGGGGGCGCGTAGCTACACCTTC.

The table lists this clone with a few counts. The chain couples TRBV5-4 to TRBJ1-2; TRBD1 matches 9 bases. CDR1 SGHNT and CDR2 YYREEE come from the germline V gene (reference sequence). V dropped 2 bases and J dropped 8; count of bases not matched to a gene: 7. CDR3 length equals 14 residues. The CDR3 region has the DNA TGTGCCAGCAGCTTAGGACAGGGGCAAGGAGGCTACACCTTC. It translates to CASSLGQGQGGYTF.

The V gene is TRBV13, the J gene TRBJ2-2; the D is unclear. With 5 bases removed from V and 8 bases from J, the gap between germline ends came to 12 bases. Germline-derived CDR1 and CDR2 are PRHDT and FYEKMQ (reference sequence). The CDR3 is 13 residues long. Here the CDR3 reads CASSARGTGELFF. The CDR3 region has the DNA TGTGCCAGCAGCGCGCGAGGAACAGGGGAGCTGTTTTTT.

Concerning this clone itself: Different DNA sequences within this sample yield the same CDR3. The chain is built from TRBV7-2 and TRBJ2-5; D is unclear. The CDR3 has 11 amino acids. The ends were cut back, 3 bases at V and 5 bases at J, with 4 bases in the middle. Germline lookup yields CDR1 SGHTA and CDR2 FQGNSA. CDR3 nucleotides: TGTGCCAGCAGCTTCGGGGAGACCCAGTACTTC. Its protein product is CASSFGETQYF. The whole variable domain, filled in from reference TRBV7-2 and TRBJ2-5, reads GAGVSQSPSNKVTEKGKDVELRCDPISGHTALYWYRQSLGQGLEFLIYFQGNSAPDKSGLPSDRFSAERTGGSVSTLTIQRTQQEDSAVYLCASSFGETQYFGPGTRLLVL.

V and J are TRBV6-5 and TRBJ1-6, with 7 bases fitting TRBD1. The CDR3 has 15 amino acids. Germline CDR1 is MNHEY and CDR2 is SVGAGI. V gave up 6 bases and J gave up 6 bases; unmatched junction bases: 8. The CDR3 bases are TGTGCCAGCAGCCTAAACAGGGGAGGTAATTCACCCCTCCACTTT. Protein: CASSLNRGGNSPLHF.